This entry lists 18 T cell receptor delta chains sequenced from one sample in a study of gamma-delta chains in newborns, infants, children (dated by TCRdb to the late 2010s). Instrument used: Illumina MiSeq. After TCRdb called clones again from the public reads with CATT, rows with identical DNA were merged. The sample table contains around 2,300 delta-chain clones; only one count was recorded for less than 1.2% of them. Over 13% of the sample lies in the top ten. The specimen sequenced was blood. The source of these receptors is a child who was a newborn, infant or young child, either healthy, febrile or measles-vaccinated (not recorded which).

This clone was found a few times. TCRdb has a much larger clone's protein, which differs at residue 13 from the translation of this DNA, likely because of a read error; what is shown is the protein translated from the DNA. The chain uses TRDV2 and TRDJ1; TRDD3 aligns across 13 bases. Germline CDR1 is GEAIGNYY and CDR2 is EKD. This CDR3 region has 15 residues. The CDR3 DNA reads TGTGCCTGTGACACCATACTGGGGGATACGCGGAAACCCATCTTT. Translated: CACDTILGDTRKPIF.

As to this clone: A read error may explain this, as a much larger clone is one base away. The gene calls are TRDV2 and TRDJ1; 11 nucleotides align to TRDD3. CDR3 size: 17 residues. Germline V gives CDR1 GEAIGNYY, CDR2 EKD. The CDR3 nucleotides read TGTGCCCGTGACACACTGGGGGATAATAAGGACACCGATAAACTCATCTTT. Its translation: CARDTLGDNKDTDKLIF.

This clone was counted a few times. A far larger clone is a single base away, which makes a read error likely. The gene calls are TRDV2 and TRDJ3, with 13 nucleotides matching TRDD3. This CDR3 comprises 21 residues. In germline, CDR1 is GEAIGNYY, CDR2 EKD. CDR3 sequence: CACDTVLGDTRSSWDTRQTFF. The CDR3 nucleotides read TGTGCCTGTGACACCGTACTGGGGGATACGCGTAGCTCCTGGGACACCCGACAGACGTTTTTC.

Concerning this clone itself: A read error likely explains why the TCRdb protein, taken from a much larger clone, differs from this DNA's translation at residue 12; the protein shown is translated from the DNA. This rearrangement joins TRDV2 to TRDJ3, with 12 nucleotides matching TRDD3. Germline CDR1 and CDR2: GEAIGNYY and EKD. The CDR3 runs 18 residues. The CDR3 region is CACDSGGYDSWGTRQMFF. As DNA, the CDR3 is TGTGCCTGTGACTCTGGGGGATACGACTCCTGGGGCACCCGACAGATGTTTTTC.

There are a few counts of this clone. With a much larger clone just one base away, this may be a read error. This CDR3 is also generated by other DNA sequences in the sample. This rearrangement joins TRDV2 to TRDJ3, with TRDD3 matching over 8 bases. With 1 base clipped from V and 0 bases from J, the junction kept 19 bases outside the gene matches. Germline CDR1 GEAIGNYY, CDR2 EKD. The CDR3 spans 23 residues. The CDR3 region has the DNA TGTGCCTGTGACACTGTCCTTCTTTCTGGGGGAATTCCCGCCTCCTGGGACACCCGACAGATGTTTTTC. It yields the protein CACDTVLLSGGIPASWDTRQMFF.

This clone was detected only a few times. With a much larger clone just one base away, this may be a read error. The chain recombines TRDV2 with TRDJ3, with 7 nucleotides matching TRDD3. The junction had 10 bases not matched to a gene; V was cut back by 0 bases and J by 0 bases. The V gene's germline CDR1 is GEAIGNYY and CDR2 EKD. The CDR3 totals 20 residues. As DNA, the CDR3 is TGTGCCTGTGACACCGTTACTGGGGAGAAAAGCTCCTGGGACACCCGACAGATGTTTTTC. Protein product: CACDTVTGEKSSWDTRQMFF.

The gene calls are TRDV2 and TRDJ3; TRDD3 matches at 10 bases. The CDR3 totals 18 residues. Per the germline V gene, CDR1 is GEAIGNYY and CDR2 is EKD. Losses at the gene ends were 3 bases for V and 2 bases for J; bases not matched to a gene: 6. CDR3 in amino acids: CACDLLGDGAWDTRQMFF. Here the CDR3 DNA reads TGTGCCTGTGACCTACTGGGGGATGGGGCCTGGGACACCCGACAGATGTTTTTC.

CDR3 sequence: CACDSSLGRGIRTTDKLIF. The CDR3 region has the DNA TGTGCCTGTGACTCCAGCTTGGGCCGGGGGATAAGGACCACCGATAAACTCATCTTT. The V gene is TRDV2, the J gene TRDJ1; TRDD3 aligns across 8 bases. The CDR3 consists of 19 residues. Looked up from germline, CDR1 is GEAIGNYY and CDR2 is EKD. V gave up 3 bases and J gave up 1 base; unmatched junction bases: 18.

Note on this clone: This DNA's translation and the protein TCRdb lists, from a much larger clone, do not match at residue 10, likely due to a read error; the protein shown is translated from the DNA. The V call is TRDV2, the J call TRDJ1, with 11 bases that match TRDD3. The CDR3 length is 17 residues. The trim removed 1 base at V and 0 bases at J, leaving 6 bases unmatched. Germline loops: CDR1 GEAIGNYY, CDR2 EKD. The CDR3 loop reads CACDTLGDNEDTDKLIF. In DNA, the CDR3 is TGTGCCTGTGACACACTGGGGGATAATGAGGACACCGATAAACTCATCTTT.

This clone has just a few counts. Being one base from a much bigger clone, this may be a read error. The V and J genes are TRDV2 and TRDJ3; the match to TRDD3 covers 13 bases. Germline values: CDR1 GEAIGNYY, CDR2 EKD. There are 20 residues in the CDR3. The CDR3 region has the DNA TGTGCCCGTGACACGAACTGGGGGATACGGAGCTCCTGGGACACCCGACAGATGTTTTTC. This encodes CARDTNWGIRSSWDTRQMFF.

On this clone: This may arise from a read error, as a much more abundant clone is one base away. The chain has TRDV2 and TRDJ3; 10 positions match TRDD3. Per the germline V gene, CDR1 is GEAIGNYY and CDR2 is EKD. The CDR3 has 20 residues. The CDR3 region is CACGTVLGDLGSWDTRQMFF. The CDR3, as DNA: TGTGCCTGTGGCACCGTACTGGGGGATTTGGGCTCCTGGGACACCCGACAGATGTTTTTC.

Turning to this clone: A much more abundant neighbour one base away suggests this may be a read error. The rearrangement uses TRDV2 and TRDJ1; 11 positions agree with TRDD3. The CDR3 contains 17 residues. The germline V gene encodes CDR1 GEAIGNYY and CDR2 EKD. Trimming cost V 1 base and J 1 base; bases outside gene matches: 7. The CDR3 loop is CACDTLGDNKGTDKLIF. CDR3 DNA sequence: TGTGCCTGTGACACACTGGGGGATAATAAGGGCACCGATAAACTCATCTTT.

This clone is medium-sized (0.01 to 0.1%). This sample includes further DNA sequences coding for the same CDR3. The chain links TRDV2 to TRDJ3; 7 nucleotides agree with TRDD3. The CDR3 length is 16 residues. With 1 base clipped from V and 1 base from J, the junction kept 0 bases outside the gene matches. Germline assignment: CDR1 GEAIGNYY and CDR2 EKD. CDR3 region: CACDTGGSWDTRQMFF. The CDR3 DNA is TGTGCCTGTGACACTGGGGGATCCTGGGACACCCGACAGATGTTTTTC.

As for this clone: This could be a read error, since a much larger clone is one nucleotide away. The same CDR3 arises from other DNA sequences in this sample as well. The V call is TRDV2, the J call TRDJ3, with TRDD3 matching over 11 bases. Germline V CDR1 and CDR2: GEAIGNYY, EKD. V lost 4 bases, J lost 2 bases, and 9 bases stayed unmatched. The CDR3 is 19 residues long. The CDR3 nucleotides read TGTGCCTGTGATCCGGTACTGGGGGATAATACCTGGGACACCCGACAGATGTTTTTC. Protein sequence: CACDPVLGDNTWDTRQMFF.

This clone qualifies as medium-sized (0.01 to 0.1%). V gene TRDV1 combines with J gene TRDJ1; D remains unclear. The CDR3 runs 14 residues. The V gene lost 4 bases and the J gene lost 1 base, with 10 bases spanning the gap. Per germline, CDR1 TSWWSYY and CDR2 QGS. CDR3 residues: CALGGWVATDKLIF. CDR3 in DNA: TGTGCTCTTGGGGGGTGGGTGGCCACCGATAAACTCATCTTT.

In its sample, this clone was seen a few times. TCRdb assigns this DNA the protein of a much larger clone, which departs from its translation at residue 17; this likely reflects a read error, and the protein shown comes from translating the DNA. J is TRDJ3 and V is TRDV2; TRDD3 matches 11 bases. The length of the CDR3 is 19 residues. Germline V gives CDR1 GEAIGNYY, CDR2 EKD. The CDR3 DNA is TGTGCCTGTGACACCGGTGCTGGGGGATACAAATGGGACACCCGACAGGTGTTTTTC. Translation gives CACDTGAGGYKWDTRQVFF.

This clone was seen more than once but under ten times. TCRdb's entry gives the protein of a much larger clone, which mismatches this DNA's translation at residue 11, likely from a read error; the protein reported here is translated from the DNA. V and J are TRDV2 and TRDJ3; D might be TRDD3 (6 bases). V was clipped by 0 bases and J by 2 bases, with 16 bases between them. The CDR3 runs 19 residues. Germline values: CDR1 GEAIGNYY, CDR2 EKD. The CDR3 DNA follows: TGTGCCTGTGACACCGTCGCCGGGGGACACCCCTGGGACACCCGACAGATGTTTTTC. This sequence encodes CACDTVAGGHPWDTRQMFF.

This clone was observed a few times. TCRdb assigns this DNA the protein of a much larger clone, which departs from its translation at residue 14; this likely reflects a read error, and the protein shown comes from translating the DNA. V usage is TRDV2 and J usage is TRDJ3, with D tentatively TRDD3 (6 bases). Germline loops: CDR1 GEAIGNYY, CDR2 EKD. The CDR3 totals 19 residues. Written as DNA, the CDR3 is TGTGCCTGTGACACCCTCCGGATACTCAGGTCCTGGGACGCCCGACAGATGTTTTTC. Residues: CACDTLRILRSWDARQMFF.